This paragraph reports one T cell receptor beta chain. Antigen: not known. The data originate from a study of lymphopenia after photon versus proton radiotherapy. General study results and limits: Larger post-nadir TCR diversity loss correlated inversely with survival in deceased patients. After lymphocyte nadir, photon-treated repertoires showed oligoclonal expansion, especially CD8+ Temra. Better survival with proton therapy was suggested as possible, not demonstrated.

The repertoire was sequenced with immunoSEQ multiplex PCR; TCRdb's copy has only in-frame clones and lacks some. The data show some 55,000 clones, 75% to 90% seen once. This CDR3 comprises 14 residues. Germline values: CDR1 SGHRS, CDR2 YFSETQ. V was pared by 2 bases and J by 7 bases, with 12 bases between. The receptor was derived from a man aged 35-49 years with gastric cancer. Material: peripheral blood, obtained from a patient treated with photon-based radiotherapy. The chain links TRBV5-1 to TRBJ1-4; D gene unclear. CDR3 residues: CASSLEAGSEKLFF. DNA for the CDR3: TGCGCCAGCAGCTTAGAGGCTGGGAGTGAAAAACTGTTTTTT.